This is a list of T cell receptor beta chains from one sample in a study of blood T cell repertoires in COVID-19. Some clones are missing from TCRdb's copy, which holds only in-frame ones; the method was immunoSEQ multiplex PCR. The repertoire consists of around 200,000 clones, with roughly 85% occurring once and the leading ten covering approximately 12%. The sequencing input was peripheral blood. The source of these receptors is a woman between 18 and 29 years old who had recovered from COVID-19. Both conserved end residues are part of each CDR3. D genes are given only for firm matches. The size field is filled for only some rows; it gives once, few, many or a size class.

cdr3_aa: CATSTPIEARDGYTF; cdr3_nt: TGTGCCACCAGCACCCCTATTGAGGCGAGGGATGGCTACACCTTC; v_call: TRBV15; j_call: TRBJ1-2; clone_size: NA; d_call: NA
cdr3_aa: CATRQGSNTEAFF; cdr3_nt: TGTGCCACCAGACAGGGGTCCAACACTGAAGCTTTCTTT; v_call: TRBV6-5; j_call: TRBJ1-1; clone_size: NA; d_call: TRBD1
cdr3_aa: CASSPRGLAGGPRANEQFF; cdr3_nt: TGTGCCAGCAGCCCGCGGGGACTAGCGGGAGGCCCCCGGGCCAATGAGCAGTTCTTC; v_call: TRBV7-8; j_call: TRBJ2-1; clone_size: NA; d_call: TRBD2
cdr3_aa: CAWSGTSRAPIEQFF; cdr3_nt: TGTGCCTGGAGTGGGACTAGCAGGGCTCCTATCGAGCAGTTCTTC; v_call: TRBV30; j_call: TRBJ2-1; clone_size: NA; d_call: TRBD2
cdr3_aa: CASSQGTEQYF; cdr3_nt: TGTGCCAGCAGCCAGGGTACCGAGCAGTACTTC; v_call: TRBV7-2; j_call: TRBJ2-7; clone_size: once; d_call: NA
cdr3_aa: CASSQRGEGGNEQFF; cdr3_nt: TGTGCCAGCAGCCAACGGGGAGAGGGGGGGAATGAGCAGTTCTTC; v_call: TRBV6-4; j_call: TRBJ2-1; clone_size: many; d_call: NA
cdr3_aa: CAWSPGTRGEAFF; cdr3_nt: TGTGCCTGGAGCCCCGGGACCAGGGGGGAAGCTTTCTTT; v_call: TRBV30; j_call: TRBJ1-1; clone_size: NA; d_call: TRBD1
cdr3_aa: CASSPRGAQSYNEQFF; cdr3_nt: TGTGCCAGCTCACCACGGGGAGCTCAAAGTTACAATGAGCAGTTCTTC; v_call: TRBV18; j_call: TRBJ2-1; clone_size: NA; d_call: NA
cdr3_aa: CASSDLGQPHYGYTF; cdr3_nt: TGCGCCAGCAGTGACTTGGGACAGCCCCACTATGGCTACACCTTC; v_call: TRBV10-1; j_call: TRBJ1-2; clone_size: NA; d_call: TRBD1
cdr3_aa: CASSQGGLAGAVETQYF; cdr3_nt: TGTGCCAGCAGCCAAGGAGGACTAGCGGGAGCCGTGGAGACCCAGTACTTC; v_call: TRBV4-2; j_call: TRBJ2-5; clone_size: NA; d_call: TRBD2
cdr3_aa: CASRHGEGAGELFF; cdr3_nt: TGTGCTAGTCGGCACGGGGAGGGGGCCGGGGAGCTGTTTTTT; v_call: TRBV12-5; j_call: TRBJ2-2; clone_size: NA; d_call: NA
cdr3_aa: CASRALMDRGETQYF; cdr3_nt: TGTGCCAGCAGGGCCTTGATGGACAGAGGTGAGACCCAGTACTTC; v_call: TRBV27; j_call: TRBJ2-5; clone_size: NA; d_call: NA
cdr3_aa: CASSLSGVFSYEQYF; cdr3_nt: TGTGCCAGCAGTTTATCCGGGGTCTTCTCCTACGAGCAGTACTTC; v_call: TRBV28; j_call: TRBJ2-7; clone_size: few; d_call: NA
cdr3_aa: CASSLGGRGYTF; cdr3_nt: TGTGCCAGCAGCTTAGGAGGGAGGGGCTACACCTTC; v_call: TRBV7-8; j_call: TRBJ1-2; clone_size: NA; d_call: NA
cdr3_aa: CASRTRSESTDTQYF; cdr3_nt: TGCGCCAGCAGAACCCGTAGCGAAAGCACAGATACGCAGTATTTT; v_call: TRBV10-2; j_call: TRBJ2-3; clone_size: NA; d_call: NA
cdr3_aa: CASSASGAGGTDTQYF; cdr3_nt: TGTGCCAGCAGCGCCTCGGGGGCGGGAGGCACAGATACGCAGTATTTT; v_call: TRBV11-3; j_call: TRBJ2-3; clone_size: NA; d_call: NA
cdr3_aa: CASSLGTANEKLFF; cdr3_nt: TGTGCCAGCAGCTTGGGGACAGCTAATGAAAAACTGTTTTTT; v_call: TRBV13; j_call: TRBJ1-4; clone_size: NA; d_call: TRBD1
cdr3_aa: CASSYGGLSLNSPLHF; cdr3_nt: TGTGCCAGCAGTTACGGCGGATTAAGCCTCAATTCACCCCTCCACTTT; v_call: TRBV6-2/TRBV6-3; j_call: TRBJ1-6; clone_size: few; d_call: NA
cdr3_aa: CASSEGLAATYEQYF; cdr3_nt: TGTGCCAGCAGTGAAGGACTAGCGGCGACCTACGAGCAGTACTTC; v_call: TRBV6-1; j_call: TRBJ2-7; clone_size: NA; d_call: TRBD2
cdr3_aa: CASSVEWSSGNTIYF; cdr3_nt: TGTGCCAGCAGCGTAGAGTGGAGCTCTGGAAACACCATATATTTT; v_call: TRBV9; j_call: TRBJ1-3; clone_size: NA; d_call: NA
cdr3_aa: CATLKGDSGNTIYF; cdr3_nt: TGTGCCACCTTGAAGGGAGACTCTGGAAACACCATATATTTT; v_call: TRBV15; j_call: TRBJ1-3; clone_size: NA; d_call: NA
cdr3_aa: CASSFSASGSPEQYF; cdr3_nt: TGTGCCAGCAGCTTCTCGGCTAGCGGGAGTCCCGAGCAGTACTTC; v_call: TRBV11-2; j_call: TRBJ2-7; clone_size: NA; d_call: TRBD2
cdr3_aa: CASSLGTGGNEQFF; cdr3_nt: TGTGCCAGCAGCCTCGGGACTGGAGGGAATGAGCAGTTCTTC; v_call: TRBV7-3; j_call: TRBJ2-1; clone_size: NA; d_call: NA